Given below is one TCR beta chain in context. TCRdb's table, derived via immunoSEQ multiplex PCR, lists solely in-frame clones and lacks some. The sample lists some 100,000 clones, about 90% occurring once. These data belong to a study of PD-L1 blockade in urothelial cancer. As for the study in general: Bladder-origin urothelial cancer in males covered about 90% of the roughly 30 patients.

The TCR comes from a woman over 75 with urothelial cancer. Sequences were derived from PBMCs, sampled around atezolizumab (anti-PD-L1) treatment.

CDR3 amino acids: CASSLFRQQPQHF. CDR3 coding DNA: TGTGCCAGCAGTTTATTCAGACAACAGCCCCAGCATTTT. The chain links TRBV27 to TRBJ1-5; no firm D call. CDR3 length: 13 residues. Trimming left V 1 base short and J 7 bases short, with 8 bases between. Germline V gene sequence: CDR1 MNHEY, CDR2 SMNVEV (reference sequence).